This TCR beta chain was identified in a study of T cells after yellow fever vaccination. Looked up from germline, CDR1 is SGHRS and CDR2 is YFSETQ. Trimming removed 2 bases at V and 1 base at J, with 9 bases between. This CDR3 is built from 14 residues. This clonotype has a count of ten or more. In TCRdb, the 5' RACE reads were re-called with MiXCR into one record per CDR3 protein. The sample holds 310,000 or so distinct CDR3 sequences, around 3.6% seen once. The genes are TRBV5-1 and TRBJ1-1; no definite D call. This sequence was found in a man between 18 and 29 years old who received the YFV17D yellow fever vaccine. Sequencing used PBMCs, obtained on the day of the yellow fever booster vaccination. CDR3 sequence (DNA): TGCGCCAGCAGCTTATACGGTTCGAACACTGAAGCTTTCTTT. Protein sequence: CASSLYGSNTEAFF.